The rows below give T cell receptor beta chains drawn from one sample of a study of blood T cell repertoires in COVID-19. Measured with immunoSEQ multiplex PCR; TCRdb has only the in-frame clones, and not every one. This sample has approximately 240,000 clones, with 82% found just once. The sequenced sample was peripheral blood. These TCRs come from a woman older than 75 with active or convalescent COVID-19. CDR3s include the opening cysteine and the closing phenylalanine or tryptophan. D genes are given only for firm matches. Size tells how often a clone was seen (once, few, many) or the class of an expanded clone, and some rows leave it out.

j_gene	len	d_gene	abundance	v_gene	CDR3nt	CDR3aa
TRBJ2-7	13	TRBD1	-	TRBV6-6	TGTGCCACCACGACAGGGGGAGGCTACGAGCAGTACTTC	CATTTGGGYEQYF
TRBJ2-5	12	-	-	TRBV12-5	TGTGCTAGTGGTAGCCTGAGAGGGACCCAGTACTTC	CASGSLRGTQYF
TRBJ1-1	12	-	many	TRBV29-1	TGCAGCGTCACAACAGCGAACACTGAAGCTTTCTTT	CSVTTANTEAFF
TRBJ2-1	13	TRBD2	-	TRBV7-2	TGTGCCAGCAGCTTGGGCGGGGGGAATGAGCAGTTCTTC	CASSLGGGNEQFF
TRBJ2-2	13	-	once	TRBV2	TGTGCCAGCAGCGCACAGGATACCGGGGAGCTGTTTTTT	CASSAQDTGELFF
TRBJ2-1	19	TRBD2	-	TRBV19	TGTGCCAGTAGTATCGGGACTAGCGCTCGATATAGCTCCTACAATGAGCAGTTCTTC	CASSIGTSARYSSYNEQFF
TRBJ1-4	11	TRBD1	-	TRBV25-1	TGTGCCAGCGGAACAGGGGCGAAACTGTTTTTT	CASGTGAKLFF
TRBJ1-1	15	-	-	TRBV7-9	TGTGCCAGCAGCAAACAAACAGGAGTCAACACTGAAGCTTTCTTT	CASSKQTGVNTEAFF
TRBJ1-2	15	-	-	TRBV6-5	TGTGCCAGCAGTTACTCGGGGGCCCCTAACTATGGCTACACCTTC	CASSYSGAPNYGYTF
TRBJ1-5	14	-	-	TRBV28	TGTGCCAGCCACGTCGGGGGTAGCAATCAGCCCCAGCATTTT	CASHVGGSNQPQHF
TRBJ2-3	17	TRBD2	-	TRBV28	TGTGCCAGCAGTTTCTTACTAGCGGGAATTGGCACAGATACGCAGTATTTT	CASSFLLAGIGTDTQYF
TRBJ1-2	14	-	-	TRBV6-5	TGTGCCAGCAGTTACTCAACAGGTACTCTTGGCTACACCTTC	CASSYSTGTLGYTF
TRBJ2-5	14	TRBD1	-	TRBV18	TGTGCCAGCTCACGGGACAGCGCCGCGGAGACCCAGTACTTC	CASSRDSAAETQYF
TRBJ2-2	16	TRBD1	-	TRBV5-4	TGTGCCAGCAGTTATAACAGGGGGTTCAACACCGGGGAGCTGTTTTTT	CASSYNRGFNTGELFF
TRBJ1-5	16	-	-	TRBV10-3	TGTGCCATCAGTCCCGCGCGGGGGTTGAGCAATCAGCCCCAGCATTTT	CAISPARGLSNQPQHF
TRBJ1-5	13	-	few	TRBV4-1	TGCGCCAGCAGCCGTGACAGAAATCAGCCCCAGCATTTT	CASSRDRNQPQHF
TRBJ1-2	13	-	-	TRBV7-8	TGTGCCAGCAGCCCAAGACAGGACTATGGCTACACCTTC	CASSPRQDYGYTF
TRBJ2-7	16	TRBD2	-	TRBV5-6	TGTGCCAGCAGCGAACGAACCGGGACTAGCATCTACGAGCAGTACTTC	CASSERTGTSIYEQYF
TRBJ2-5	11	-	-	TRBV2	TGTGCCAGCATGAGAGAAGAGACCCAGTACTTC	CASMREETQYF
TRBJ2-7	13	-	-	TRBV20-1	TGCAGTGCTAGTAGCAATTCCCCCTACGAGCAGTACTTC	CSASSNSPYEQYF
TRBJ2-7	14	TRBD2	-	TRBV19	TGTGCCAGTAGTACAGGGCGGGAGCGGCACGAGCAGTACTTC	CASSTGRERHEQYF
TRBJ1-5	14	-	-	TRBV10-3	TGTGCCATCAGTGAGTCTAGTAGCAATCAGCCCCAGCATTTT	CAISESSSNQPQHF
TRBJ1-1	12	-	-	TRBV7-9	TGTGCCAGCAGCTTAGGGCAGGGAGAAGCTTTCTTT	CASSLGQGEAFF
TRBJ1-3	15	-	-	TRBV18	TGTGCCAGCTCCCTCGGGGAGCAGGCCGGAAACACCATATATTTT	CASSLGEQAGNTIYF
TRBJ1-6	17	TRBD1	once	TRBV28	TGTGCCAGCAGTTCCCCGGCGGCTAGGACAGGGGGACCACCCCTCCACTTT	CASSSPAARTGGPPLHF
TRBJ2-2	15	-	once	TRBV18	TGTGCCACCCATCGCGGGGACTCGAACACCGGGGAGCTGTTTTTT	CATHRGDSNTGELFF
TRBJ2-6	16	-	-	TRBV30	TGTGCCTGGAGCCAAACTGGGGGGTCTGGGGCCAACGTCCTGACTTTC	CAWSQTGGSGANVLTF
TRBJ1-2	14	TRBD1	-	TRBV7-9	TGTGCCAGCAGCCCCACAGGGGCCAGCTATGGCTACACCTTC	CASSPTGASYGYTF
TRBJ2-1	11	-	-	TRBV29-1	TGCAGCGTGATACCGGGACTCAAGCAGTTCTTC	CSVIPGLKQFF
TRBJ2-7	14	TRBD1	-	TRBV10-3	TGTGCCATCAGTGAGGACAGGGAAATGTACGAGCAGTACTTC	CAISEDREMYEQYF
TRBJ2-2	16	TRBD2	-	TRBV9	TGTGCCAGCAGCGTAGGGACGGGAGGGCCGGAGGGGGAGCTGTTTTTT	CASSVGTGGPEGELFF
TRBJ1-4	13	-	-	TRBV18	TGTGCCAGCTCCGCCGTGGGGCGTGAAAAACTGTTTTTT	CASSAVGREKLFF
TRBJ2-7	14	-	few	TRBV21-1	TGTGCCAGCAGCACAAGACAGGGGAGGAACGAGCAGTACTTC	CASSTRQGRNEQYF
TRBJ1-1	14	TRBD1	-	TRBV6-4	TGTGCCAGCAGGGTTACAGGGGCGAACACTGAAGCTTTCTTT	CASRVTGANTEAFF
TRBJ2-1	16	-	few	TRBV9	TGTGCCAGCAGCGTAGGGGCGGGGAGCTCCTACAATGAGCAGTTCTTC	CASSVGAGSSYNEQFF
TRBJ2-7	14	TRBD2	-	TRBV3-1/TRBV3-2	TGTGCCAGCTCCCGGGAGGGGGGCCCCTACGAGCAGTACTTC	CASSREGGPYEQYF
TRBJ1-5	15	TRBD1	-	TRBV3-1/TRBV3-2	TGTGCCAGCAGCTGGGGACAGGGAGGGAATCAGCCCCAGCATTTT	CASSWGQGGNQPQHF
TRBJ1-6	15	-	-	TRBV19	TGTGCCAGTAGTATGGCGACAGCGAGGGGAGGACCCCTCCACTTT	CASSMATARGGPLHF
TRBJ1-5	15	TRBD1	few	TRBV7-2	TGTGCCAGCAGCCCCGACAGGGAGAACAATCAGCCCCAGCATTTT	CASSPDRENNQPQHF
TRBJ1-1	12	-	-	TRBV27	TGTGCCAGCAGTCGGCAGGGTTTTCGAGCTTTCTTT	CASSRQGFRAFF
TRBJ1-6	14	TRBD1	-	TRBV6-5	TGTGCCAGCAGCACCTACAGGGGCAATTCACCCCTCCACTTT	CASSTYRGNSPLHF
TRBJ1-6	14	TRBD1	-	TRBV30	TGTGCCTTTACTGGGACAGCTAATAATTCACCCCTCCACTTT	CAFTGTANNSPLHF
TRBJ1-5	15	TRBD1	-	TRBV19	TGTGCCAGTAGTCCCCGGGACAGGCGTTACCAGCCCCAGCATTTT	CASSPRDRRYQPQHF
TRBJ1-2	16	TRBD1	-	TRBV27	TGTGCCAGCAGTTCCTTGGACAGGGTACCAAACTATGGCTACACCTTC	CASSSLDRVPNYGYTF
TRBJ1-6	17	TRBD1	-	TRBV27	TGTGCCAGCAGTCGGCGGGACAGAAGCTCCTATAATTCACCCCTCCACTTT	CASSRRDRSSYNSPLHF
TRBJ2-3	14	-	-	TRBV7-9	TGTGCCAGCAGCTTAGGTAGGGCCGGGAGTACGCAGTATTTT	CASSLGRAGSTQYF
TRBJ2-5	14	TRBD1	-	TRBV19	TGTGCCAGTGCTGACAGGGGGAATATGGAGACCCAGTACTTC	CASADRGNMETQYF
TRBJ2-5	15	-	-	TRBV4-1	TGCGCCAGCAGCCAAGTTTATCGGGTGGAGGAGACCCAGTACTTC	CASSQVYRVEETQYF
TRBJ2-1	15	TRBD2	few	TRBV28	TGTGCCAGCGAAGCGGGGGTAAGCTCCTACAATGAGCAGTTCTTC	CASEAGVSSYNEQFF
TRBJ2-1	13	TRBD1	-	TRBV6-5	TGTGCCAGCTACCTCAACAGGGGTGTTGAGCAGTTCTTC	CASYLNRGVEQFF